This TCR beta chain originates from a study of read filtering for tumor transcriptome and immune sequencing. On the study more broadly: Among patients, 17 to 20 were male and around 15 female, aged roughly 45 to 80 (mean about 69).

This library used around 400 ng RNA and molecular barcoded adaptors spanning alpha/delta and beta/gamma chains. TCRdb itself ran the reads through MiXCR, one entry per CDR3 protein. The data show roughly 27,000 distinct CDR3 sequences, over 13% seen once. The CDR3 has 14 amino acids. Germline CDR1 is DFQATT and CDR2 is SNEGSKA (reference sequence). V lost 8 bases and J lost 7; bases outside the gene matches: 13. This clonotype was seen repeatedly, ten times or more. Sampling of bone marrow took place during active disease in every patient. The receptor was isolated from a donor aged 40 or older with multiple myeloma. The sequencing input was a population of CD138-negative cells sorted from bone marrow. This sequence joins TRBV20-1 and TRBJ2-1; 8 positions agree with TRBD1. Here the CDR3 DNA reads TGCAGTACCTACGGGGCAGGGGGCCTAAATGAGCAGTTCTTC. Its translation is CSTYGAGGLNEQFF.